Listed below are T cell receptor beta chains from one sample, sequenced in a study of identical twins. TCRdb fed the 5' RACE reads into MiXCR, producing one record per CDR3 protein. The profile shows 430,000 or so distinct CDR3 sequences, roughly 24% of them singletons. These same records also appear under a second study, on T cells expressing NK-cell markers.

The sample was CD4+ T cells sorted from blood. The receptors were gathered from a young woman in good health. Both conserved end residues are part of each CDR3. The D gene is left open where the match is weak. Not all rows give a size; the values are once, few, many and, for expanded clones, a class.

TRBJ2-3,TRBD2,TRBV7-7,few,CASSASGTSGTQYF,TGTGCCAGCAGCGCCTCCGGGACTAGCGGTACGCAGTATTTT
TRBJ2-3,TRBD2,TRBV20-1,few,CSARFALAGGRTDTQYF,TGCAGTGCACGATTCGCCCTAGCGGGAGGCCGCACAGATACGCAGTATTTT
TRBJ2-3,-,TRBV7-2,-,CASSLWGDTQYF,TGTGCCAGCAGCTTATGGGGAGATACGCAGTATTTT
TRBJ1-2,-,TRBV9,few,CASSPAGYGYTF,TGTGCCAGCAGCCCAGCGGGGTATGGCTACACCTTC
TRBJ1-5,-,TRBV5-1,-,CASSLEGRKNQPQHF,TGCGCCAGCAGCTTAGAGGGACGGAAGAATCAGCCCCAGCATTTT
TRBJ2-1,-,TRBV20-1,-,CSARVHYNEQFF,TGCAGTGCTAGAGTCCACTACAATGAGCAGTTCTTC
TRBJ2-1,-,TRBV20-1,-,CSATRARSSYNEQFF,TGCAGTGCTACACGAGCGAGGAGCTCCTACAATGAGCAGTTCTTC
TRBJ2-3,-,TRBV3-1,-,CASSQGFADTQYF,TGTGCCAGCAGCCAAGGCTTCGCCGATACGCAGTATTTT
TRBJ2-7,-,TRBV4-2,-,CASSQASKPSYEQYF,TGTGCCAGCAGCCAAGCTTCGAAGCCCTCCTACGAGCAGTACTTC
TRBJ2-2,TRBD2,TRBV20-1,-,CSARTSAGELFF,TGCAGTGCTAGAACTAGCGCCGGGGAGCTGTTTTTT
TRBJ1-6,TRBD1,TRBV27,few,CASSLFRDSYNSPLHF,TGTGCCAGCAGTTTATTCCGGGACAGCTATAATTCACCCCTCCACTTT
TRBJ1-5,-,TRBV20-1,-,CSARESNQPQHF,TGCAGTGCTAGGGAAAGCAATCAGCCCCAGCATTTT
TRBJ2-3,TRBD1,TRBV6-2/TRBV6-3,-,CASRRIPGQGTDTQYF,TGTGCCAGCCGCCGCATCCCGGGACAGGGAACAGATACGCAGTATTTT
TRBJ2-3,-,TRBV7-3,-,CASSRTPRGTDTQYF,TGTGCCAGCAGCCGGACACCGAGGGGCACAGATACGCAGTATTTT
TRBJ2-3,-,TRBV10-3,-,CAISDWGAERITDTQYF,TGTGCCATCAGTGATTGGGGCGCGGAGAGGATCACAGATACGCAGTATTTT
TRBJ2-2,-,TRBV7-8,many,CASSFGTSHTGELFF,TGTGCCAGCAGCTTTGGGACCTCTCACACCGGGGAGCTGTTTTTT
TRBJ2-1,-,TRBV5-1,-,CASSQGPLNEQFF,TGCGCCAGCAGCCAGGGACCGCTGAATGAGCAGTTCTTC
TRBJ2-7,TRBD1,TRBV7-9,-,CASSIQGTGGVKYF,TGTGCCAGCAGCATACAAGGGACAGGGGGTGTGAAGTACTTC
TRBJ2-2,TRBD1,TRBV5-1,few,CASSLVTGANTGELFF,TGCGCCAGCAGCTTGGTGACAGGGGCCAACACCGGGGAGCTGTTTTTT
TRBJ2-2,-,TRBV12-3/TRBV12-4,once,CASTPEGPGELFF,TGTGCCAGCACCCCCGAGGGACCCGGGGAGCTGTTTTTT
TRBJ1-2,TRBD1,TRBV10-3,-,CAISGDRENGYTF,TGTGCCATCAGCGGGGACAGGGAGAATGGCTACACCTTC
TRBJ2-1,-,TRBV20-1,many,CSAMGRGSYNEQFF,TGCAGTGCTATGGGGCGGGGCTCCTACAATGAGCAGTTCTTC
TRBJ2-7,TRBD2,TRBV6-1,-,CASSLYLSGGAGEQYF,TGTGCCAGCAGCCTTTACTTAAGCGGGGGGGCCGGTGAGCAGTACTTC
TRBJ2-5,-,TRBV20-1,few,CSARWQSQETQYF,TGCAGTGCTAGGTGGCAGTCACAAGAGACCCAGTACTTC
TRBJ2-1,TRBD1,TRBV5-1,-,CASSSDGTEKQFF,TGCGCCAGCAGCTCGGACGGGACAGAAAAGCAGTTCTTC
TRBJ2-1,-,TRBV9,few,CASSGPRYNEQFF,TGTGCCAGCAGCGGACCCCGTTACAATGAGCAGTTCTTC
TRBJ2-1,TRBD2,TRBV12-3/TRBV12-4,-,CASSPPPQGAGVGNEQFF,TGTGCCAGCAGTCCCCCCCCGCAAGGGGCGGGAGTTGGCAATGAGCAGTTCTTC
TRBJ1-2,-,TRBV7-9,few,CASSLSSGGVSYTF,TGTGCCAGCAGCTTAAGTAGTGGAGGGGTTAGCTACACCTTC
TRBJ1-1,-,TRBV12-3/TRBV12-4,few,CASSLGAQGPSEAFF,TGTGCCAGCAGTTTAGGAGCACAGGGCCCGAGTGAAGCTTTCTTT
TRBJ2-3,TRBD1,TRBV7-9,few,CASSPRGPSTDTQYF,TGTGCCAGCAGCCCTAGGGGGCCTAGCACAGATACGCAGTATTTT
TRBJ2-1,TRBD2,TRBV5-8,-,CASSETGTSGRGEQFF,TGTGCCAGCAGCGAAACCGGGACTAGCGGGAGAGGTGAGCAGTTCTTC
TRBJ2-1,-,TRBV20-1,-,CSARVRGREQFF,TGCAGTGCTAGAGTACGGGGTCGCGAGCAGTTCTTC
TRBJ2-1,TRBD1,TRBV5-1,few,CASRPTGKDEQFF,TGCGCCAGCAGACCGACAGGGAAGGATGAGCAGTTCTTC
TRBJ2-1,TRBD2,TRBV7-2,-,CASSLKAGGSYEQFF,TGTGCCAGCAGCTTAAAAGCGGGAGGGAGCTATGAGCAGTTCTTC
TRBJ1-5,-,TRBV6-1,few,CASRKQGPGRTIQPQHF,TGTGCCAGCAGAAAGCAAGGACCGGGACGGACAATTCAGCCCCAGCATTTT
TRBJ1-5,-,TRBV6-1,-,CASSESGVQPQHF,TGTGCCAGCAGTGAAAGCGGGGTCCAGCCCCAGCATTTT
TRBJ2-7,-,TRBV3-1,-,CASGTTTRYEQYF,TGTGCCAGCGGGACAACCACCCGCTACGAGCAGTACTTC
TRBJ2-4,TRBD2,TRBV12-3/TRBV12-4,few,CASSPRGAGGPKNIQYF,TGTGCCAGCAGCCCCCGTGGGGCGGGAGGGCCCAAAAACATTCAGTACTTC